These 27 T cell receptor beta chains originate from one sample sequenced in a study of blood T cell repertoires in COVID-19. Some clones are missing from TCRdb's copy, which holds only in-frame ones; the method was immunoSEQ multiplex PCR. The repertoire holds hundreds of thousands of clones, with about nine tenths as singletons. Material for sequencing was peripheral blood. All receptors derive from a woman aged 18-30 years with acute or convalescent COVID-19.

The chain recombines TRBV6-5 with TRBJ1-1; no reliable D call. The CDR3 extends over 14 amino acids. V lost 5 bases, J lost 5 bases, and 15 bases lay in between. CDR1 and CDR2 (germline): MNHEY, SVGAGI. For the CDR3, the DNA is TGTGCCAGCAGTCGTCAGGCCGGAGGGACTGAAGCTTTCTTT. Residues: CASSRQAGGTEAFF.

The chain recombines TRBV6-6 with TRBJ2-3, with 10 nucleotides matching TRBD2. The CDR3 contains 16 residues. V gave up 2 bases and J gave up 5 bases; unmatched junction bases: 7. Germline CDR1 MNHNY, CDR2 SVGAGI (reference sequence). CDR3 in amino acids: CASSYLAGDYEDTQYF. CDR3 nucleotides: TGTGCCAGCAGTTACCTAGCGGGGGATTATGAAGATACGCAGTATTTT.

The chain combines TRBV5-1 with TRBJ2-3, with D possibly matching TRBD2 (6 bases). Trimming pared 4 bases from V and 0 bases from J, leaving 12 bases between. There are 15 residues in the CDR3. Germline loops: CDR1 SGHRS, CDR2 YFSETQ. The CDR3 region has the DNA TGCGCCAGCAGCGGAGGGAACCCTAGCACAGATACGCAGTATTTT. Encoded protein: CASSGGNPSTDTQYF.

This clone was recorded only once. The genes are TRBV6-5 and TRBJ2-2; 9 positions match TRBD2. Germline-derived CDR1 and CDR2 are MNHEY and SVGAGI. Trimming cost V 6 bases and J 6 bases; bases outside gene matches: 8. The CDR3 sequence is 15 residues long. CDR3 protein: CASRKRGEVAGELFF. For the CDR3, the DNA is TGTGCCAGCAGGAAGCGGGGGGAGGTCGCCGGGGAGCTGTTTTTT.

The chain has TRBV5-8 and TRBJ1-2, with TRBD1 matching over 10 bases. There are 14 residues in the CDR3. CDR1 is SGHTS and CDR2 is YDEGEE in the germline V gene. J gave up 6 bases and V 6 bases, and 8 bases lay outside the gene matches. The CDR3 here is CASIKLGTGDGYTF. CDR3 sequence (DNA): TGTGCCAGCATCAAATTGGGGACAGGGGATGGCTACACCTTC.

The chain joins TRBV27 to TRBJ2-1, with D tentatively TRBD1 (6 bases). Trimming shortened V by 4 bases and J by 5 bases, and 18 bases separated the two germline ends. Germline CDR1 MNHEY, CDR2 SMNVEV (reference sequence). The length of the CDR3 is 16 residues. CDR3 region: CASSYPPGTRNNEQFF. The CDR3 DNA reads TGTGCCAGCAGTTACCCCCCCGGGACAAGAAACAATGAGCAGTTCTTC.

This sequence joins TRBV19 and TRBJ2-7, with D possibly TRBD2 on 5 matching bases. The CDR3 loop spans 16 amino acids. Trimming removed 4 bases at V and 0 bases at J, with 16 bases between. The germline gives CDR1 LNHDA, CDR2 SQIVND (reference sequence). DNA for the CDR3: TGTGCCAGTAGTAGCGTCGGCTTTGGACTCTCCTACGAGCAGTACTTC. Protein product: CASSSVGFGLSYEQYF.

V gene TRBV6-1 combines with J gene TRBJ1-2; D not resolved. This CDR3 is 12 amino acids long. Germline V gene lookup returns CDR1 MNHNS and CDR2 SASEGT. Between the trimmed V and J ends, which lost 1 base and 5 bases, there was a span of 5 bases. In DNA form, the CDR3 reads TGTGCCAGCAGTGAAGGGGCTTATGGCTACACCTTC. Translated: CASSEGAYGYTF.

The rearrangement joins TRBV14 to TRBJ1-1, with a tentative D call TRBD1 (5 bases). Trimming shortened V by 0 bases and J by 1 base, and 9 bases separated the two germline ends. Germline V gene lookup returns CDR1 SGHDN and CDR2 FVKESK. The length of the CDR3 is 15 residues. CDR3 residues: CASSQDWGGNTEAFF. The CDR3, as DNA: TGTGCCAGCAGCCAAGATTGGGGCGGGAACACTGAAGCTTTCTTT.

The CDR3 region has the DNA TGCGCCAGCAGCGCCACTGGAGGAGAGTACACTGAAGCTTTCTTT. Its protein product is CASSATGGEYTEAFF. The genes are TRBV5-1 and TRBJ1-1; D unclear. Germline loops: CDR1 SGHRS, CDR2 YFSETQ. The CDR3 covers 15 residues. Trimming left V 4 bases short and J 3 bases short, with 16 bases between.

The V and J genes are TRBV7-2 and TRBJ1-1; D gene uncertain. This CDR3 has 14 residues. Germline loops: CDR1 SGHTA, CDR2 FQGNSA. Trimming removed 5 bases from V and 2 bases from J, with 12 bases in between. The CDR3 region has the DNA TGTGCCAGCAGCCAGTCACCGATAAACACTGAAGCTTTCTTT. Encoded protein: CASSQSPINTEAFF.

The chain recombines TRBV6-5 with TRBJ1-1; 8 nucleotides agree with TRBD1. Losses at the gene ends were 6 bases for V and 2 bases for J; bases not matched to a gene: 8. The germline CDR1 and CDR2 sequences are MNHEY and SVGAGI. This CDR3 comprises 15 residues. The CDR3 nucleotides read TGTGCCAGCAGCCTGACAGGGGCTTTCAACACTGAAGCTTTCTTT. Its protein product is CASSLTGAFNTEAFF.

The chain joins TRBV18 to TRBJ1-1; D perhaps matches TRBD1 (5 bases). In germline, CDR1 is KGHSH, CDR2 LQKENI. The CDR3 has 15 amino acids. V was clipped by 2 bases and J by 4 bases, with 14 bases between them. CDR3 DNA: TGTGCCAGCTCACCAGCCACCAGGGTCTCCACTGAAGCTTTCTTT. Protein sequence: CASSPATRVSTEAFF.

The J gene is TRBJ2-7, the V gene TRBV6-6; 7 nucleotides agree with TRBD1. Losses at the gene ends were 6 bases for V and 6 bases for J; bases not matched to a gene: 5. The germline CDR1 and CDR2 sequences are MNHNY and SVGAGI (reference sequence). The CDR3 is made up of 12 amino acids. In DNA form, the CDR3 reads TGTGCCAGCAGAGACAGGGTCTCCGAGCAGTACTTC. Amino acid sequence: CASRDRVSEQYF.

J is TRBJ1-3 and V is TRBV14; D perhaps matches TRBD1 (6 bases). The V end lost 6 bases, the J end lost 2 bases, and 17 bases lay between the germline ends. CDR1 is SGHDN, CDR2 FVKESK, per germline. CDR3 length: 16 amino acids. CDR3: CASSLGGNLPGNTIYF. CDR3 bases: TGTGCCAGCAGTTTAGGGGGTAATTTACCTGGAAACACCATATATTTT.

The chain recombines TRBV27 with TRBJ2-1, with 11 positions matching TRBD2. V gave up 2 bases and J gave up 4 bases; unmatched junction bases: 7. Germline V gene sequence: CDR1 MNHEY, CDR2 SMNVEV (reference sequence). This CDR3 region has 17 residues. The CDR3 reads CASSLEGTSGSYNEQFF. The CDR3 DNA sequence: TGTGCCAGCAGTTTAGAGGGGACTAGCGGATCTTACAATGAGCAGTTCTTC.

This chain joins TRBV28 and TRBJ1-4, with 7 bases fitting TRBD1. The CDR3 covers 14 residues. The J segment lost 6 bases and the V segment lost 4 bases, leaving 5 bases of the junction unmatched. Germline-derived CDR1 and CDR2 are MDHEN and SYDVKM. CDR3 amino acids: CASSSGGRDEKLFF. In nucleotides, the CDR3 is TGTGCCAGCAGTTCAGGGGGGCGTGATGAAAAACTGTTTTTT.

The V gene is TRBV27, the J gene TRBJ1-6; D is unclear. The CDR3 has 15 amino acids. V dropped 4 bases and J dropped 10 bases, with 17 bases sitting between them. In germline, CDR1 is MNHEY, CDR2 SMNVEV (reference sequence). For the CDR3, the DNA is TGTGCCAGCAGTTCCAAACCGGACTCTGGATCACCCCTCCACTTT. The encoded protein is CASSSKPDSGSPLHF.

The CDR3 loop reads CASRRTQALNEQFF. The CDR3, as DNA: TGTGCCAGCAGACGTACCCAGGCCCTCAATGAGCAGTTCTTC. This chain joins TRBV27 and TRBJ2-1; D uncertain. The CDR3 runs to 14 residues. CDR1 is MNHEY, CDR2 SMNVEV, per germline (reference sequence). Deletions cut 6 bases from V and 6 bases from J, with 15 bases between.

The chain carries TRBV7-9 and TRBJ1-1, with no clear D. From germline, CDR1 is SEHNR and CDR2 FQNEAQ (reference sequence). The CDR3 runs to 15 residues. Deletions cut 3 bases from V and 2 bases from J, with 13 bases between. CDR3 amino acids: CASSLAVGGNTEAFF. Here the CDR3 DNA reads TGTGCCAGCAGCTTGGCTGTTGGCGGCAACACTGAAGCTTTCTTT. The entire variable domain, with the rest obtained from reference TRBV7-9 and TRBJ1-1, is as follows: DTGVSQNPRHKITKRGQNVTFRCDPISEHNRLYWYRQTLGQGPEFLTYFQNEAQLEKSRLLSDRFSAERPKGSFSTLEIQRTEQGDSAMYLCASSLAVGGNTEAFFGQGTRLTVV.

To note about this clone: Different DNA sequences within this sample yield the same CDR3. This chain uses TRBV27 with TRBJ1-2; D possibly corresponds to TRBD1 (5 bases). CDR1 and CDR2 from the germline V gene are MNHEY and SMNVEV (reference sequence). The germline V and J ends were trimmed by 0 bases and 7 bases, with 9 bases remaining between them. CDR3 length: 13 residues. In DNA, the CDR3 is TGTGCCAGCAGTTTATCGAGGGGAGGTGGCTACACCTTC. Its translation: CASSLSRGGGYTF.

The chain couples TRBV7-3 to TRBJ2-1; 9 nucleotides align to TRBD2. The CDR3 is made up of 17 amino acids. CDR1 SGHTA and CDR2 FQGTGA come from the germline V gene. J lost 4 bases, V lost 1 base, and 8 bases had no gene match. The CDR3 spells CASSLNARGGRYNEQFF. CDR3 nucleotide sequence: TGTGCCAGCAGCTTAAACGCGCGGGGGGGCCGATACAATGAGCAGTTCTTC.

The chain recombines TRBV21-1 with TRBJ2-3; the table calls TRBD2, which could not be checked here. TRBV21-1 is a documented pseudogene. The CDR3 runs to 19 residues. The CDR3 region has the DNA TGTGCCAGCAGCACCCGGCGGGTACTAGCGGGGACTAGCACAGATACGCAGTATTTT. It codes for CASSTRRVLAGTSTDTQYF.

The CDR3: CAWSVSNEQFF. For the CDR3, the DNA is TGTGCCTGGAGTGTATCAAATGAGCAGTTCTTC. The chain uses TRBV30 and TRBJ2-1; D is uncertain. Germline loops: CDR1 GTSNPN, CDR2 SVGIG (reference sequence). The V and J ends lost 0 bases and 7 bases respectively, with 4 bases between them. The CDR3 has 11 residues.

The V gene is TRBV10-3, the J gene TRBJ2-7; TRBD2 might be the D (6 bases). V was shortened by 6 bases and J by 7 bases, with 16 bases between the two germline ends. The CDR3 is made up of 13 amino acids. Germline-derived CDR1 and CDR2 are ENHRY and SYGVKD. This CDR3 is CAIRGGGYGEQYF. The CDR3 DNA follows: TGTGCCATCAGGGGGGGAGGCTACGGGGAGCAGTACTTC.

This chain links TRBV28 with TRBJ2-7, with TRBD1 matching over 11 bases. This CDR3 region has 14 residues. Germline lookup yields CDR1 MDHEN and CDR2 SYDVKM. V trimming: 5 bases; J trimming: 5 bases; junction bases outside the gene matches: 5. CDR3 amino acids: CASSPDRGQDEQYF. The CDR3 DNA follows: TGTGCCAGCAGTCCGGACAGGGGGCAAGACGAGCAGTACTTC.

The rearrangement joins TRBV6-6 to TRBJ1-2; 7 nucleotides match TRBD1. V lost 5 bases and J lost 1; bases outside the gene matches: 7. The CDR3 contains 15 residues. The germline gives CDR1 MNHNY, CDR2 SVGAGI (reference sequence). The CDR3 sequence is CASSLGGSYNYGYTF. In DNA form, the CDR3 reads TGTGCCAGCAGTCTAGGGGGCAGTTATAACTATGGCTACACCTTC.